The sequence of this TCR beta chain was determined in a study of vaccination effects on CD4 cells after COVID-19. TCRdb keeps only in-frame clones here, not all; method: immunoSEQ multiplex PCR. The profile shows some 56,000 clones, around 82% of them singletons. This clone was counted once. Its antigen is currently unknown. Study-wide findings and caveats: Spike-reactive clones found after vaccination in convalescents were mainly new vaccine-induced clones.

Sequencing was preceded by expansion of antigen-specific CD4+ T cells with viral peptide pools in the ViraFEST assay. Subsequent to roughly 9 days of culture, CD4+ T cells were isolated. It was between March and December 2020 that the person had a SARS-CoV-2 infection confirmed by PCR. The negative control culture used an HIV-1 Nef peptide pool. The germline V gene has CDR1 LNHNV and CDR2 YYDKDF (reference sequence). This CDR3 region has 15 residues. Trimming removed 0 bases from V and 8 bases from J, with 13 bases in between. Sequenced material: CD4+ T cells from PBMCs cultured with HIV peptides, taken before COVID-19 vaccination. Subset reported: HIV-1 Nef peptide pool negative control/reference culture. This TCR derives from a human donor who had a prior SARS-CoV-2 infection. The chain joins TRBV15 to TRBJ2-2, with a weak D call TRBD1 (5 bases). The CDR3 nucleotides read TGTGCCACCAGCAGAGATTACCAGGGTTCGGGGGAGCTGTTTTTT. It encodes CATSRDYQGSGELFF.